This TCR beta chain was observed in a study of memory B cells and T cells in multiple sclerosis. Study-level findings and limits: Compartments had unequal clone-set sizes, affecting shared clonotype counts.

After stimulus-free culture, autoproliferating CFSE-dim and non-proliferating CFSE-high T cells were sequenced separately. Replicate wells were pooled after approximately 7 days of stimulus-free culture of 5x10^7 CFSE-labeled PBMCs. Without exogenous stimuli, around 0.5 uM CFSE-labeled PBMCs were cultured serum-free. To note about this clone: The antigen remains undetermined.

Only in-frame clones appear in the TCRdb table, and some are missing; sequencing was by immunoSEQ multiplex PCR. Here the sample spans around 30,000 clones, about 84% being singletons. The sequenced material came from PBMCs from blood kept in culture. The receptor comes from a human donor with multiple sclerosis.

CDR3 region: CASSLQYNQPQHF. Here the CDR3 DNA reads TGCGCCAGCAGTCTTCAGTACAATCAGCCCCAGCATTTT. The J gene is TRBJ1-5, the V gene TRBV10-2; D uncertain. The V gene lost 5 bases and the J gene lost 3 bases, with 8 bases spanning the gap. The CDR3 spans 13 residues. Germline V gene data show CDR1 as WSHSY and CDR2 as SAAADI.